This record looks at one T cell receptor (beta chain) sequence and its context. What it recognizes is unknown. This specimen comes from a study of shared clonotypes between healthy human individuals. Germline V gene sequence: CDR1 LNHNV, CDR2 YYDKDF (reference sequence). Trimming cost V 0 bases and J 7 bases, with 18 bases left between them. This CDR3 is 16 amino acids long. Per the original methods: Without quality scores, immunoSEQ junctional reads could not be filtered like full-length reads. Repertoires were generated with immunoSEQ multiplex PCR, while TCRdb's copy carries only in-frame clones and drops some. V and J calls and clone size follow that table, whereas D and trimming were derived from the DNA. The table shows a few million clones, with around nine tenths occurring only once. The study's findings and limits: With a handful of donors compared, 4.5% to 6.5% of naive CD4 clonotypes were shared.

This chain joins TRBV15 and TRBJ1-2; D is possibly TRBD1 (6 bases). Sequenced input: naive CD4+ T cells sorted from blood. Noted subset: CD45RA+ positively selected. This receptor was identified in a man younger than 30 in good health. The CDR3 DNA follows: TGTGCCACCAGCAGAGATGTTGTCGGGGGGCGGGCTGGCTACACCTTC. Protein product: CATSRDVVGGRAGYTF. Based on the CDR3 plus reference TRBV15 and TRBJ1-2, the full variable domain is DAMVIQNPRYQVTQFGKPVTLSCSQTLNHNVMYWYQQKSSQAPKLLFHYYDKDFNNEADTPDNFQSRRPNTSFCFLDIRSPGLGDTAMYLCATSRDVVGGRAGYTFGSGTRLTVV.